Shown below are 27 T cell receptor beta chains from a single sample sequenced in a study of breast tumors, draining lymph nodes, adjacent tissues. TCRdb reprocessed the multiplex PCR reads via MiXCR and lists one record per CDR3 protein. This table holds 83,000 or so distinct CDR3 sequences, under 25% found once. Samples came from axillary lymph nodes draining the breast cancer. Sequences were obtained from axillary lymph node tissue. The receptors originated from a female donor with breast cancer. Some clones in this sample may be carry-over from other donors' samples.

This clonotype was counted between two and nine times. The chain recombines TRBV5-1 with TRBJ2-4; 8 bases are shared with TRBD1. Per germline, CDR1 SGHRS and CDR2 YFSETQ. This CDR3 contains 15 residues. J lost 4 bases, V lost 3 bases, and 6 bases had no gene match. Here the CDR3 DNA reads TGCGCCAGCAGCTCCCCCAGACAGGGGAAAAACATTCAGTACTTC. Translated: CASSSPRQGKNIQYF.

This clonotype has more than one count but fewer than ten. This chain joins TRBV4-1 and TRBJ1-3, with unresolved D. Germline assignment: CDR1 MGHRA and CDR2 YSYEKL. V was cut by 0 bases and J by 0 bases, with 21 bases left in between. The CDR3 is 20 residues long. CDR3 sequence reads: CASSQDGKAQFTFSGNTIYF. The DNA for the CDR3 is TGCGCCAGCAGCCAAGATGGGAAGGCCCAGTTCACTTTCTCTGGAAACACCATATATTTT.

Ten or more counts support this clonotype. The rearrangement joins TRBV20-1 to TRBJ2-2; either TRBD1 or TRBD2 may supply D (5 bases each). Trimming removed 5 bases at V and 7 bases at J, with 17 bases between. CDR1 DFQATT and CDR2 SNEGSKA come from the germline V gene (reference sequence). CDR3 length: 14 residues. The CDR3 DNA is TGCAGTGCTGGGACCGCATGGTCGGGCGGGGAGCTGTTTTTT. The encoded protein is CSAGTAWSGGELFF.

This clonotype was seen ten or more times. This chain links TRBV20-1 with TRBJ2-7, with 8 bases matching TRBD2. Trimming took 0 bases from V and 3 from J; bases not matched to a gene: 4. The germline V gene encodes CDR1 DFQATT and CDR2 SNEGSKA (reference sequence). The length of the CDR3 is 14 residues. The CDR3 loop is CSARDGTRDYEQYF. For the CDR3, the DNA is TGCAGTGCTAGAGACGGGACTAGGGACTACGAGCAGTACTTC.

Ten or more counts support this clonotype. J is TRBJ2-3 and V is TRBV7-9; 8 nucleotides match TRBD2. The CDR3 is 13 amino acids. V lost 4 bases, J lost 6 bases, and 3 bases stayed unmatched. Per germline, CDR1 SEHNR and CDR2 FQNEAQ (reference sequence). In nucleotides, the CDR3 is TGTGCCAGCAGCTCGTGGACTAGCGATACGCAGTATTTT. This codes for CASSSWTSDTQYF.

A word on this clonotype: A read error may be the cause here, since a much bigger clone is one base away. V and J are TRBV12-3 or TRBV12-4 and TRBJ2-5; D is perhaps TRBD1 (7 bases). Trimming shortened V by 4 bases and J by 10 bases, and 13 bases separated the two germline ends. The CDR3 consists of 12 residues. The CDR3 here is CASSCGRGDQYF. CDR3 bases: TGTGCCAGCAGTTGTGGCAGGGGGGACCAGTACTTC.

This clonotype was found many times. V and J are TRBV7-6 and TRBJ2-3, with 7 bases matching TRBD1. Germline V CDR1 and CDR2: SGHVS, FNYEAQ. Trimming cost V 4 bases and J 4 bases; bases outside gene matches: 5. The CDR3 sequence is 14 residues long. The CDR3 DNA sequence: TGTGCCAGCAGCTACATTACAGGGGCAGATACGCAGTATTTT. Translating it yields CASSYITGADTQYF.

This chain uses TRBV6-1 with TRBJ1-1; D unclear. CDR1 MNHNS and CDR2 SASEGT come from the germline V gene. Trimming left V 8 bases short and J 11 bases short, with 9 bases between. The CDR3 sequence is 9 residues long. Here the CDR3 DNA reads TGTGCCAGCGGAGGTTCTGCTTTCTTT. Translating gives CASGGSAFF.

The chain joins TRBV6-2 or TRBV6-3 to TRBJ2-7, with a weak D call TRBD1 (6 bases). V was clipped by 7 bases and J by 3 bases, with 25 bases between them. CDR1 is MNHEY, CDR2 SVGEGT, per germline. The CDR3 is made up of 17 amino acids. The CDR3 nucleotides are TGTGCCAGCAAACGCCTCGGACAGTCCTTAAGGAGCTACGAGCAGTACTTC. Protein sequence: CASKRLGQSLRSYEQYF.

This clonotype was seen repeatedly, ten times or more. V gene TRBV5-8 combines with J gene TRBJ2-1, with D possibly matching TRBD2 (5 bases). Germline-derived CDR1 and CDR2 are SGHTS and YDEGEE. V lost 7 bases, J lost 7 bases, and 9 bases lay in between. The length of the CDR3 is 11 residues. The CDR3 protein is CASLGGNEQFF. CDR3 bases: TGTGCCAGCCTCGGCGGGAATGAGCAGTTCTTC. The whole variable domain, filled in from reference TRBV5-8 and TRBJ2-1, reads EAGVTQSPTHLIKTRGQQATLRCSPISGHTSVYWYQQALGLGLQFLLWYDEGEERNRGNFPPRFSGRQFPNYSSELNVNALELEDSALYLCASLGGNEQFFGPGTRLTVL.

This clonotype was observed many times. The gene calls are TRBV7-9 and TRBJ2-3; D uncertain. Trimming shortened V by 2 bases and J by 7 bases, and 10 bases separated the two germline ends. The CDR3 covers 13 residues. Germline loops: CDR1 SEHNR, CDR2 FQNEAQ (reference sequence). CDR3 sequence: CASSLLASNTQYF. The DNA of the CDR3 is TGTGCCAGCAGCTTATTGGCTAGTAATACGCAGTATTTT. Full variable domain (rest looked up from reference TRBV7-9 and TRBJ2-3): DTGVSQNPRHKITKRGQNVTFRCDPISEHNRLYWYRQTLGQGPEFLTYFQNEAQLEKSRLLSDRFSAERPKGSFSTLEIQRTEQGDSAMYLCASSLLASNTQYFGPGTRLTVL.

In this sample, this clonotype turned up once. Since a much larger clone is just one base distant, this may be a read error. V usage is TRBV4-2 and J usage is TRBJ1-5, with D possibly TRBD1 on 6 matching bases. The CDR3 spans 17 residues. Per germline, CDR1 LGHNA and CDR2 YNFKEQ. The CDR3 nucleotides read TGTGCCAGCGGCCAAGAGTACAGGGCCTCCGGCAATCAGCCCCAGCATTTT. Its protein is CASGQEYRASGNQPQHF.

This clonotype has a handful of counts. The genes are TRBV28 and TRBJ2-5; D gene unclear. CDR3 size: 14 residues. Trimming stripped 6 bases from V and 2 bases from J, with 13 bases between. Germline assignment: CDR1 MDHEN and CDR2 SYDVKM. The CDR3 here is CASRWSGGQETQYF. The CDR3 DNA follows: TGTGCCAGCAGGTGGTCTGGCGGACAAGAGACCCAGTACTTC.

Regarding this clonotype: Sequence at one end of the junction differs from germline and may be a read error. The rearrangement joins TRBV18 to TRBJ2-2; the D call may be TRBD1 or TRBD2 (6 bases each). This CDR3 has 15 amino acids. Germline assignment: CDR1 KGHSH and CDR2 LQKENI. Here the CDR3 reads CASSAEGGNTRELFF. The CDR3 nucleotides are TGTGCCAGCTCAGCGGAGGGGGGAAACACCAGGGAGCTGTTTTTT.

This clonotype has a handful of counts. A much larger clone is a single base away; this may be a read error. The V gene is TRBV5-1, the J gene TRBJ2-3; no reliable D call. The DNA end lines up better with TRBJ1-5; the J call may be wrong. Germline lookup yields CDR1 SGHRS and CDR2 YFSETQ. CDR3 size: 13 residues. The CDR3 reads CASMSGSTDTQHF. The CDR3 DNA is TGCGCCAGTATGTCGGGCAGCACAGATACGCAGCATTTT.

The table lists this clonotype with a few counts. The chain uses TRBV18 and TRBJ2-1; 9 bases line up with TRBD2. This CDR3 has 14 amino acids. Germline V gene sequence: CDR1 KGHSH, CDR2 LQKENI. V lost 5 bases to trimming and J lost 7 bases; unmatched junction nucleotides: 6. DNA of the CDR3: TGTGCCAGCTCAAGGCGGGAGGGCCGAAATGAGCAGTTCTTC. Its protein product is CASSRREGRNEQFF. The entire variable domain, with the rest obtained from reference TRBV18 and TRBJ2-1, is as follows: NAGVMQNPRHLVRRRGQEARLRCSPMKGHSHVYWYRQLPEEGLKFMVYLQKENIIDESGMPKERFSAEFPKEGPSILRIQQVVRGDSAAYFCASSRREGRNEQFFGPGTRLTVL.

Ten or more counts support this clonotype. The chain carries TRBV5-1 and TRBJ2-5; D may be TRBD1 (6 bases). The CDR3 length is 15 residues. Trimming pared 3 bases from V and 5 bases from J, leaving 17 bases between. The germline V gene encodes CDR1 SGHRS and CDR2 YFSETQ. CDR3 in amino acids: CASSSGTRGRETQYF. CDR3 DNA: TGCGCCAGCAGCTCCGGGACCAGGGGACGGGAGACCCAGTACTTC.

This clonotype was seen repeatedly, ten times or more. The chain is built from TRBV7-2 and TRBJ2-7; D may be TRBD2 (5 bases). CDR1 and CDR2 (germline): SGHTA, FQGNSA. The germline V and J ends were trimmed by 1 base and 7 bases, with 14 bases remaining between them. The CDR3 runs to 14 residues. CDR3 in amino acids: CASSLVPVAGEQYF. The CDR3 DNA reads TGTGCCAGCAGCTTAGTCCCGGTGGCGGGTGAGCAGTACTTC.

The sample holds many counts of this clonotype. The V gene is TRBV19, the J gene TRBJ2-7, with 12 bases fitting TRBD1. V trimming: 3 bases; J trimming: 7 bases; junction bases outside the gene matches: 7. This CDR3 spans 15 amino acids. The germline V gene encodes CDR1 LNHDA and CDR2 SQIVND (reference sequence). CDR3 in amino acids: CASSIPGQGAHEQYF. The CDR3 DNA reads TGTGCCAGTAGTATTCCGGGACAGGGGGCACATGAGCAGTACTTC.

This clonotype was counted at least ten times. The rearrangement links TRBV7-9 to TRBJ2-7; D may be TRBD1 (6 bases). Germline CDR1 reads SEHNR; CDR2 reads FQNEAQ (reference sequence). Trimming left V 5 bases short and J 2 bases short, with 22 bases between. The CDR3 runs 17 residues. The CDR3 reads CASSPQGPHTYAYEQYF. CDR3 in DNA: TGTGCCAGCAGCCCACAGGGACCTCATACGTACGCCTACGAGCAGTACTTC.

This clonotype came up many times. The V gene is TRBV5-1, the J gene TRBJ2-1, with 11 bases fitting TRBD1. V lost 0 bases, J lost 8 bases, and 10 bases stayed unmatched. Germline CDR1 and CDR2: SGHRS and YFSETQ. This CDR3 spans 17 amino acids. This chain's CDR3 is CASSLVKRDRGVYEQFF. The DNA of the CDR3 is TGCGCCAGCAGCTTGGTAAAACGGGACAGGGGGGTGTATGAGCAGTTCTTC.

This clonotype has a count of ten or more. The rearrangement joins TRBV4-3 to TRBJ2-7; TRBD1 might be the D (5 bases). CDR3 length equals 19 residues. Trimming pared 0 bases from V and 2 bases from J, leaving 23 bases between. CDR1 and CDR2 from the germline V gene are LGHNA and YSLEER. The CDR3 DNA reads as TGCGCCAGCAGCCAAGAATCCGTCGAACAGGTTGTGGGGCCCTACGAGCAGTACTTC. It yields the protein CASSQESVEQVVGPYEQYF.

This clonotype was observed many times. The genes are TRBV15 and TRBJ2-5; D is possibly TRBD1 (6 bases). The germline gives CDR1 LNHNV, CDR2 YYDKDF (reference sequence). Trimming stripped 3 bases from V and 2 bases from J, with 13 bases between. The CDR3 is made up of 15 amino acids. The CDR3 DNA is TGTGCCACCAGCAGGCCAGGGGCTCTTCAAGAGACCCAGTACTTC. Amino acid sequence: CATSRPGALQETQYF.

CDR3 DNA: TGTGCCTGGAGTGAGCAGGGTCAATACTACGAGCAGTACTTC. This gives the protein CAWSEQGQYYEQYF. The chain combines TRBV30 with TRBJ2-7; maybe TRBD1 (5 bases). Germline-derived CDR1 and CDR2 are GTSNPN and SVGIG (reference sequence). The CDR3 spans 14 residues. V lost 1 base, J lost 3 bases, and 13 bases lay in between. The entire variable domain, with the rest obtained from reference TRBV30 and TRBJ2-7, is as follows: SQTIHQWPATLVQPVGSPLSLECTVEGTSNPNLYWYRQAAGRGLQLLFYSVGIGQISSEVPQNLSASRPQDRQFILSSKKLLLSDSGFYLCAWSEQGQYYEQYFGPGTRLTVT.

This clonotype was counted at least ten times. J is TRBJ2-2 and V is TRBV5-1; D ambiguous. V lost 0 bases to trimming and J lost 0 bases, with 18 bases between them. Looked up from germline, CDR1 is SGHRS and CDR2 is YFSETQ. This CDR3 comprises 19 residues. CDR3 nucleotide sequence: TGCGCCAGCAGCTTGGGTACAGTGCGATACCGCTCGAACACCGGGGAGCTGTTTTTT. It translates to CASSLGTVRYRSNTGELFF.

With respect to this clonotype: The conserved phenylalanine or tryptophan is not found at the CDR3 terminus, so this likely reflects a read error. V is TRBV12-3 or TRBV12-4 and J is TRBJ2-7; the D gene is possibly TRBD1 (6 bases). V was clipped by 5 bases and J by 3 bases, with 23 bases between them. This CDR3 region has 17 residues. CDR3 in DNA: TGTGCCAGCAGTCTACCCCCCGAACAGGGATGGGGCTACGAGCAGTACCTC. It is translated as CASSLPPEQGWGYEQYL.

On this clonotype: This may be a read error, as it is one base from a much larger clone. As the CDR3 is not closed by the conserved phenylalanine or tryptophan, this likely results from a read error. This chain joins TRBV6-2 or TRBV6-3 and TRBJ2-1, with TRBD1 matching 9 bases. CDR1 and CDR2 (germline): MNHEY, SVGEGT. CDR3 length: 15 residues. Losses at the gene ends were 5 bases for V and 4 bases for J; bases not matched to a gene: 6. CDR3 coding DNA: TGTGCCAGCAGTGCACCGGGACAGGGTTACAATGAGCAGTTCCTC. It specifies CASSAPGQGYNEQFL.